This TCR beta chain was sequenced in a study of blood T cell repertoires in COVID-19. The wider study: Sample material is recorded as cDNA or gDNA derived from T cells, B-cell-depleted T cells, or PBMCs.

The cohort comprised adults aged about 18 to 90 years residing in around 25 US areas. Cohorts were based on clinical histories the participants reported. Two negative PCRs, clearance, or symptom resolution were required of recovered Cohort 3 donors. Only in-frame clones appear in the TCRdb table, and some are missing; sequencing was by immunoSEQ multiplex PCR. This table has fewer than 450,000 clones, about 90% appearing once. Sequenced input: PBMCs or T cells enriched from blood (not recorded which). The clonotype comes from a man younger than 30 who had recovered from COVID-19.

The CDR3 nucleotides are TGTGCCAGTAGTATAGGGACAGCAGTTAGTGAAGCTTTCTTT. Encoded protein: CASSIGTAVSEAFF. V is TRBV19 and J is TRBJ1-1; maybe TRBD1 (6 bases). V was pared by 1 base and J by 7 bases, with 13 bases between. CDR3 size: 14 residues. CDR1 and CDR2 from the germline V gene are LNHDA and SQIVND (reference sequence).